Listed below are T cell receptor beta chains from one sample, sequenced in a study of OX40 agonist ivuxolimab in advanced cancers. Clones were sequenced by immunoSEQ multiplex PCR, and TCRdb holds only the in-frame ones, with some missing. The sample yields some 87,000 clones, around 91% seen once. The sample consisted of CD4+ or CD8+ T cells sorted from blood, taken in a trial of the OX40 agonist ivuxolimab. Receptors were obtained from an adult with an advanced solid tumor such as melanoma, head and neck, liver or kidney cancer. The CDR3 runs from the conserved cysteine through the conserved F or W. The order of the fields is clone size, D gene, V gene, J gene, CDR3 protein, CDR3 DNA. The D gene is left open where the match is weak. Size values are once, few and many counts, or a class for expanded clones, and some rows have none.

-	-	TRBV9	TRBJ2-2	CASTTRLAGELFF	TGTGCCAGCACCACTAGACTAGCCGGGGAGCTGTTTTTT
-	-	TRBV21-1	TRBJ1-4	CASSKAWTDHLRHEKLFF	TGTGCCAGCAGCAAAGCGTGGACAGACCATCTGAGGCATGAAAAACTGTTTTTT
-	TRBD2	TRBV4-3	TRBJ2-1	CASSQDRGTTSGEQFF	TGCGCCAGCAGCCAAGATCGCGGGACTACCTCGGGTGAGCAGTTCTTC
-	TRBD1	TRBV7-3	TRBJ1-1	CASSEGTGNTEAFF	TGTGCCAGCAGCGAGGGGACAGGGAACACTGAAGCTTTCTTT
-	-	TRBV28	TRBJ1-4	CASSPSLPGMQASIKLFF	TGTGCCAGCAGTCCGTCCCTTCCGGGGATGCAAGCCTCCATAAAACTGTTTTTT
-	-	TRBV5-6	TRBJ2-3	CASSLEPTSTDTQYF	TGTGCCAGCAGCTTGGAACCGACTAGCACAGATACGCAGTATTTT
-	TRBD2	TRBV7-3	TRBJ2-1	CASSQTGGLAYQFF	TGTGCCAGCAGCCAAACAGGCGGACTAGCATATCAGTTCTTC
-	TRBD1	TRBV28	TRBJ1-5	CASGTGRAQPQHF	TGTGCCAGTGGGACAGGGAGGGCTCAGCCCCAGCATTTT
-	-	TRBV2	TRBJ2-7	CASSERAGPYEQYF	TGTGCCAGCAGTGAACGGGCAGGCCCCTACGAGCAGTACTTC
-	TRBD2	TRBV9	TRBJ2-5	CASSVRPLAVQETQYF	TGTGCCAGCAGCGTCCGCCCACTAGCGGTCCAAGAGACCCAGTACTTC
-	TRBD2	TRBV2	TRBJ2-3	CATGGDGTDTQYF	TGTGCCACTGGGGGGGATGGCACAGATACGCAGTATTTT
-	-	TRBV21-1	TRBJ1-1	CASSKDGTRGRMRRNTEAFF	TGTGCCAGCAGCAAAGACGGGACGAGGGGGAGGATGAGAAGGAACACTGAAGCTTTCTTT
-	TRBD1	TRBV19	TRBJ1-2	CASGLPGTGVYGYTF	TGTGCCAGCGGACTGCCCGGGACAGGGGTCTATGGCTACACCTTC
-	-	TRBV5-6	TRBJ1-2	CASSQLGGAYGYTF	TGTGCCAGCAGCCAACTTGGGGGGGCCTATGGCTACACCTTC
-	TRBD1	TRBV4-3	TRBJ1-2	CASSQESGQGHGYTF	TGCGCCAGCAGCCAAGAATCGGGACAGGGCCATGGCTACACCTTC
-	-	TRBV1	TRBJ2-7	CTSSQDATSGYYEQYF	TGCACCAGCAGCCAAGACGCGACTAGCGGTTACTACGAGCAGTACTTC
-	-	TRBV18	TRBJ1-1	CASSQGMGQGNTEAFF	TGTGCCAGCTCACAAGGCATGGGGCAAGGGAACACTGAAGCTTTCTTT
-	-	TRBV6-6	TRBJ1-5	CASSYWDDQPQHF	TGTGCCAGCAGTTATTGGGACGACCAGCCCCAGCATTTT
-	-	TRBV28	TRBJ1-4	CASSLGGGGKLFF	TGTGCCAGCAGTTTAGGAGGTGGCGGCAAACTGTTTTTT
once	-	TRBV6-5	TRBJ2-1	CASSYSGGISDEQFF	TGTGCCAGCAGTTACTCGGGAGGCATTAGTGATGAGCAGTTCTTC
-	-	TRBV28	TRBJ1-2	CASSPLGTYNYGYTF	TGTGCCAGCAGCCCCCTTGGTACCTATAACTATGGCTACACCTTC
-	-	TRBV2	TRBJ1-3	CASSDLRGSGNTIYF	TGTGCCAGCAGTGATCTGCGGGGCTCTGGAAACACCATATATTTT
-	TRBD2	TRBV7-7	TRBJ2-7	CASSSITGGQNSYEQYF	TGTGCTAGCAGCTCAATAACGGGAGGGCAAAATTCCTACGAGCAGTACTTC
once	-	TRBV6-6	TRBJ2-7	CASSPPRSLTYEQYF	TGTGCCAGCAGCCCACCGAGGAGTCTGACCTACGAGCAGTACTTC
few	-	TRBV6-6	TRBJ1-5	CATAQQILLPQHF	TGTGCCACAGCCCAGCAGATCCTCCTGCCCCAGCATTTT
-	-	TRBV7-9	TRBJ2-7	CASSLERYEQYF	TGTGCCAGCAGCTTAGAGCGTTACGAGCAGTACTTC
-	-	TRBV7-9	TRBJ2-6	CASSLAAGHHSGANVLTF	TGTGCCAGCAGCTTAGCGGCAGGACACCACTCTGGGGCCAACGTCCTGACTTTC
-	-	TRBV7-2	TRBJ2-1	CASSLGRNNEQFF	TGTGCCAGCAGCTTAGGACGCAACAATGAGCAGTTCTTC
-	-	TRBV29-1	TRBJ2-5	CSAGLGLRETQYF	TGCAGCGCCGGCTTGGGACTGAGAGAGACCCAGTACTTC
-	TRBD2	TRBV7-6	TRBJ2-5	CASSLGSSGSETQYF	TGTGCCAGCAGCTTAGGTTCTAGCGGGAGTGAGACCCAGTACTTC
-	-	TRBV7-9	TRBJ1-5	CASQGDNQPQHF	TGTGCCAGTCAGGGTGACAACCAGCCCCAGCATTTT
-	-	TRBV15	TRBJ2-2	CATSRGGGNTGELFF	TGTGCCACCAGCAGAGGAGGAGGGAACACCGGGGAGCTGTTTTTT
-	-	TRBV5-1	TRBJ2-7	CASSPAGSYEQYF	TGCGCCAGCAGCCCCGCCGGATCCTACGAGCAGTACTTC
once	-	TRBV6-1	TRBJ2-7	CASSPRLAYSYEQYF	TGTGCCAGCAGCCCCCGCCTAGCGTATTCCTACGAGCAGTACTTC
-	-	TRBV19	TRBJ2-5	CASSPARMETQYF	TGTGCCAGTAGTCCTGCGCGGATGGAGACCCAGTACTTC
-	-	TRBV11-1	TRBJ1-1	CASSLVRAAKNTEAFF	TGTGCCAGCAGCTTAGTTCGGGCAGCCAAGAACACTGAAGCTTTCTTT
-	-	TRBV28	TRBJ1-2	CASESGRLYGYTF	TGTGCCAGCGAGTCAGGTCGTCTATATGGCTACACCTTC
-	TRBD2	TRBV7-2	TRBJ2-7	CASSVLAGGPVEVLYEQYF	TGTGCCAGCAGCGTTCTAGCGGGAGGGCCAGTCGAGGTCCTATACGAGCAGTACTTC
-	-	TRBV25-1	TRBJ2-7	CASSESRTANYEQYF	TGTGCCAGCAGTGAATCGAGGACAGCGAACTACGAGCAGTACTTC
-	-	TRBV7-3	TRBJ2-5	CASSARPDGETQYF	TGTGCCAGCAGCGCGCGACCCGACGGGGAGACCCAGTACTTC